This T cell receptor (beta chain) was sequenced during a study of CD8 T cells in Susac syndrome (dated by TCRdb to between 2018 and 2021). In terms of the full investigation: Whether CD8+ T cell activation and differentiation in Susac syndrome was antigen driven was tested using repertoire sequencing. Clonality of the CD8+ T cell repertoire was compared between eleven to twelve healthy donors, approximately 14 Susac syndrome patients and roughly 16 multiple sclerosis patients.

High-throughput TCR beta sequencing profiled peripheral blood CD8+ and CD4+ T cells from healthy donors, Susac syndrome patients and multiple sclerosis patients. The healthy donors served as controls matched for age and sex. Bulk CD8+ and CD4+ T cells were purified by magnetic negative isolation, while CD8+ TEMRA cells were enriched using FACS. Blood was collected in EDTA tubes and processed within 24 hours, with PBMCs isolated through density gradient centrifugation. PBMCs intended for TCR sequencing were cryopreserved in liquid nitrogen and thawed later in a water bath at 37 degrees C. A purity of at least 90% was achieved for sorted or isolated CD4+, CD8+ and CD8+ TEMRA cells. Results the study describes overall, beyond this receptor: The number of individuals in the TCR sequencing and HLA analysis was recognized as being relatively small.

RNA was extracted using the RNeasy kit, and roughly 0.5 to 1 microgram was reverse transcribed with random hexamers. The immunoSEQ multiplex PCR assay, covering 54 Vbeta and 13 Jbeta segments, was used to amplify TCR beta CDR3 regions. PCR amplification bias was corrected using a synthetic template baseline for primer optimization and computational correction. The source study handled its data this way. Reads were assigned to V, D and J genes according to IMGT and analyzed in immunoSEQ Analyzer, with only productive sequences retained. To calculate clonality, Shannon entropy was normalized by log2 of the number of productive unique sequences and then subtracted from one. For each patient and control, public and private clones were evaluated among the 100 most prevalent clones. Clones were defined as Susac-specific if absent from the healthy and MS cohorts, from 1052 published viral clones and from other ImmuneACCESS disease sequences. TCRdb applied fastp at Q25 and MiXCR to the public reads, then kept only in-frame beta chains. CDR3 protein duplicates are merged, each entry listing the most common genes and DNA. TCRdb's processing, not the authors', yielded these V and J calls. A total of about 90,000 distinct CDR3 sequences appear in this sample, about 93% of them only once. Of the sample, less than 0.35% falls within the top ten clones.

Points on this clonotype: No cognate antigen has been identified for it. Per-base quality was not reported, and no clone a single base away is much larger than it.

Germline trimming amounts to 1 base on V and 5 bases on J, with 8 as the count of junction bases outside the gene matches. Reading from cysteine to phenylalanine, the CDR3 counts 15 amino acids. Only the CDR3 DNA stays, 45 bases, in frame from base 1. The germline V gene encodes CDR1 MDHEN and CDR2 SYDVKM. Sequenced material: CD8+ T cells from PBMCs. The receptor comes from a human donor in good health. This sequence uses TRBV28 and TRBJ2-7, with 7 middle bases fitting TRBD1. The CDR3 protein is CASSLLQGQFDEQYF. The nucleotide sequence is TGTGCCAGCAGTTTATTACAGGGACAGTTCGACGAGCAGTACTTC. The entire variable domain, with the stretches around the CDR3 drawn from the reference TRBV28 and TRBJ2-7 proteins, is DVKVTQSSRYLVKRTGEKVFLECVQDMDHENMFWYRQDPGLGLRLIYFSYDVKMKEKGDIPEGYSVSREKKERFSLILESASTNQTSMYLCASSLLQGQFDEQYFGPGTRLTVT.